The 7 T cell receptor beta chains below come from one sample, sequenced in a study of cytomegalovirus exposure and HLA in healthy donors. Sequencing was performed with immunoSEQ multiplex PCR; in TCRdb, only in-frame clones are kept and a portion is missing. The repertoire holds 150,000 or so clones, with 84% as singletons. Source material: PBMCs. These receptors were obtained from a man between 25 and 39 years old in good health and CMV-seropositive.

This clone has just a few counts. The chain recombines TRBV7-6 with TRBJ1-3, with 7 nucleotides matching TRBD1. Per the germline V gene, CDR1 is SGHVS and CDR2 is FNYEAQ. This CDR3 region has 15 residues. Unmatched junction bases numbered 8, after V lost 5 bases and J lost 4 bases. CDR3 protein: CASSPETGSGNTIYF. CDR3 DNA: TGTGCCAGCAGCCCGGAGACAGGGTCCGGAAACACCATATATTTT.

The chain is built from TRBV5-1 and TRBJ2-3, with 11 bases matching TRBD1. This CDR3 contains 19 residues. Germline loops: CDR1 SGHRS, CDR2 YFSETQ. Germline trimming cut 4 bases from V and 0 bases from J; bases unmatched to any gene: 13. The CDR3 sequence: CASSPGTGGGGLSTDTQYF. For the CDR3, the DNA is TGCGCCAGCAGCCCCGGGACAGGGGGAGGGGGACTTAGCACAGATACGCAGTATTTT. Supplemented by reference TRBV5-1 and TRBJ2-3, the full variable domain reads KAGVTQTPRYLIKTRGQQVTLSCSPISGHRSVSWYQQTPGQGLQFLFEYFSETQRNKGNFPGRFSGRQFSNSRSEMNVSTLELGDSALYLCASSPGTGGGGLSTDTQYFGPGTRLTVL.

V and J are TRBV4-1 and TRBJ1-2; unclear D gene. V lost 0 bases and J lost 0, with 14 bases in between. CDR3 size: 17 residues. The germline V gene encodes CDR1 MGHRA and CDR2 YSYEKL. The CDR3 nucleotides are TGCGCCAGCAGCCAAGATATGAGGGCGGGCTCTAACTATGGCTACACCTTC. It translates to CASSQDMRAGSNYGYTF.

The rearrangement uses TRBV9 and TRBJ2-1, with TRBD2 matching 11 bases. After removal of 4 bases from V and 2 bases from J, the junction contained 8 bases not matched to a gene. The CDR3 extends over 17 amino acids. Germline V gene lookup returns CDR1 SGDLS and CDR2 YYNGEE. The CDR3 loop reads CASSPTLAGGTYNEQFF. CDR3 coding DNA: TGTGCCAGCAGCCCTACCCTAGCGGGGGGCACCTACAATGAGCAGTTCTTC.

The rearrangement joins TRBV15 to TRBJ1-6; 8 nucleotides line up with TRBD1. The CDR3 runs to 15 residues. Per the germline V gene, CDR1 is LNHNV and CDR2 is YYDKDF (reference sequence). The ends lost 5 bases at V and 11 bases at J; junction bases unmatched: 11. The CDR3: CATSGSGGQGTPLHF. DNA for the CDR3: TGTGCCACCAGCGGCTCAGGAGGACAGGGTACACCCCTCCACTTT.

V is TRBV19 and J is TRBJ2-7; 9 positions match TRBD1. The CDR3 length is 14 residues. Germline-derived CDR1 and CDR2 are LNHDA and SQIVND (reference sequence). The junction had 5 bases not matched to a gene; V was cut back by 5 bases and J by 3 bases. The DNA of the CDR3 is TGTGCCAGTAGTTCCGGGACAGGGTACTACGAGCAGTACTTC. It is translated as CASSSGTGYYEQYF. The variable domain in full, with the rest retrieved from reference TRBV19 and TRBJ2-7, is DGGITQSPKYLFRKEGQNVTLSCEQNLNHDAMYWYRQDPGQGLRLIYYSQIVNDFQKGDIAEGYSVSREKKESFPLTVTSAQKNPTAFYLCASSSGTGYYEQYFGPGTRLTVT.

This clone was picked up one time. The chain combines TRBV4-2 with TRBJ1-1, with D possibly TRBD1 on 6 matching bases. The length of the CDR3 is 16 residues. V was shortened by 4 bases and J by 0 bases, with 15 bases between the two germline ends. The germline CDR1 and CDR2 sequences are LGHNA and YNFKEQ. The CDR3 sequence is CASSPLQGPMNTEAFF. CDR3 coding DNA: TGTGCCAGCAGCCCCTTACAGGGACCGATGAACACTGAAGCTTTCTTT.